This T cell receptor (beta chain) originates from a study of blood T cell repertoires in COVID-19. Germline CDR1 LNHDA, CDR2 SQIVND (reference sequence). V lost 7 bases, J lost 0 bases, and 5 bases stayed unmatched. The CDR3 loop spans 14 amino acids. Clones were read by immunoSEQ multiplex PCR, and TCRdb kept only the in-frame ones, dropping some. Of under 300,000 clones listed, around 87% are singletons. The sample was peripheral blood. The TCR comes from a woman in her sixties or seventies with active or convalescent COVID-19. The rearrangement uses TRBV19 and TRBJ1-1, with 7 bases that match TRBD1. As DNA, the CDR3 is TGTGCCAGTAAAGGGGGCAGGTTGAACACTGAAGCTTTCTTT. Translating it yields CASKGGRLNTEAFF.